This T cell receptor beta chain stems from a study of shared clonotypes between healthy human individuals. Study as a whole: The plates for each donor numbered three CD4 naive, three CD4 memory, two CD8 naive and one CD8 memory. Overall study results and limits: The naive CD4 repertoires of several donors were compared, and around 4.9% of clonotypes were shared.

The ends were cut back, 0 bases at V and 5 bases at J, with 8 bases in the middle. Germline V gene lookup returns CDR1 SGHNT and CDR2 YENEEA. The CDR3 has 14 amino acids. With regard to this clone: Antigen unknown.

Using immunoSEQ multiplex PCR, the repertoire was profiled, and TCRdb retains in-frame clones only, with some absent. The table shows roughly 2.6 million clones, with over 85% occurring only once. The receptor was derived from a man younger than 35 in good health. This chain joins TRBV11-3 and TRBJ2-4; D is ambiguous. Material for sequencing was naive CD4+ T cells sorted from blood. The subset denotes: CD45RA+ positively selected. CDR3 residues: CASSLDRSQNIQYF. The CDR3 DNA sequence: TGTGCCAGCAGCTTAGATCGGAGCCAAAACATTCAGTACTTC.